The rows below give T cell receptor beta chains drawn from one sample of a study of blood T cell repertoires in COVID-19. Only in-frame clones appear in the TCRdb table, and some are missing; sequencing was by immunoSEQ multiplex PCR. This table holds 180,000 or so clones, around 80% found once. Material for sequencing was peripheral blood. All receptors come from an elderly woman with COVID-19, enrolled during active disease. Each CDR3 is given with its conserved first and last residue. The D gene is left open where the match is weak. For some rows the clone size is stated as once, few or many, or as a class when expanded; others skip it.

-	TRBV6-2/TRBV6-3	TRBJ1-1	TRBD1	TGTGCCAGCAGCGACAGGGGGCGCGCCCCGGAGGGGGCTTTCTTT	CASSDRGRAPEGAFF
-	TRBV18	TRBJ2-3	TRBD2	TGTGCCAGCTCACCAATGACACTAGCGGGAGGGCCGGGAGATACGCAGTATTTT	CASSPMTLAGGPGDTQYF
-	TRBV5-1	TRBJ2-1	-	TGCGCCAGCAGCTTGGACGGGAGCCCCCACAATGAGCAGTTCTTC	CASSLDGSPHNEQFF
-	TRBV7-8	TRBJ1-3	TRBD1	TGTGCCAGCAGCCACAGGGGGAATGGAAACACCATATATTTT	CASSHRGNGNTIYF
few	TRBV25-1	TRBJ1-6	TRBD1	TGTGCCAGCAGTACCTTCCGGGACAGTAATTCACCCCTCCACTTT	CASSTFRDSNSPLHF
-	TRBV19	TRBJ2-5	-	TGTGCCAGTAGTATAGACGACAGGCAAGAGACCCAGTACTTC	CASSIDDRQETQYF
-	TRBV19	TRBJ2-7	TRBD2	TGTGCCAGTAGTAGGCGGACTAGCGGATCCTACGAGCAGTACTTC	CASSRRTSGSYEQYF
-	TRBV11-2	TRBJ2-7	-	TGTGCCAGCTCGCGGGACTCAGCCAGCTCCTACGAGCAGTACTTC	CASSRDSASSYEQYF
-	TRBV18	TRBJ2-7	-	TGTGCCAGCTCACCAGCGCAGGGCTACGAGCAGTACTTC	CASSPAQGYEQYF
-	TRBV7-2	TRBJ2-3	-	TGTGCCAGCAGCTTAAGTAGCGGTCGCACAGATACGCAGTATTTT	CASSLSSGRTDTQYF
-	TRBV2	TRBJ2-4	TRBD2	TGTGCCAGCAGTGAAGCGCTTACGGGAGGGGGTTATGGAGGAGCCAAAAACATTCAGTACTTC	CASSEALTGGGYGGAKNIQYF
once	TRBV28	TRBJ1-5	TRBD1	TGTGCCAGCAGTTTACCGCCAGGGACAGGGATGGGTCAGCCCCAGCATTTT	CASSLPPGTGMGQPQHF
-	TRBV5-1	TRBJ2-7	-	TGCGCCAGCAGCTCCGACACCGGACAGCCCGAGCAGTACTTC	CASSSDTGQPEQYF
-	TRBV7-6	TRBJ2-2	-	TGTGCCAGCAGCTTAACCGAGGCCACCGGGGAGCTGTTTTTT	CASSLTEATGELFF
-	TRBV10-3	TRBJ1-2	-	TGTGCCATCAGTGCCTCTACAGGGTTCTATGGCTACACCTTC	CAISASTGFYGYTF
-	TRBV9	TRBJ2-2	TRBD1	TGTGCCAGCAGCGTAGAAACAGGGGGTACCGGGGAGCTGTTTTTT	CASSVETGGTGELFF
-	TRBV11-2	TRBJ1-1	-	TGTGCCAGCAGCTTAGGCAGTCCTGAAGCTTTCTTT	CASSLGSPEAFF
-	TRBV30	TRBJ2-1	-	TGTGCCTGGAGTGTCCGCTACAATGAGCAGTTCTTC	CAWSVRYNEQFF
-	TRBV10-3	TRBJ2-7	TRBD1	TGTGCCATCAGTGAGCCGGGACAGGGAATCTACGAGCAGTACTTC	CAISEPGQGIYEQYF
-	TRBV5-6	TRBJ2-7	-	TGTGCCAGCAGCAGGGGTCGGGTCCACGAGCAGTACTTC	CASSRGRVHEQYF
-	TRBV6-1	TRBJ1-3	TRBD1	TGTGCCAGCAGTGAGGGGACAGGGAGAAACACCATATATTTT	CASSEGTGRNTIYF
-	TRBV12-3/TRBV12-4	TRBJ2-7	TRBD1	TGTGCCAGCAGTACCGGGACAGGACCCGTGGAGTACTTC	CASSTGTGPVEYF
-	TRBV5-4	TRBJ1-4	TRBD1	TGTGCCAGCAGCCGGAGACCGGGACAGGGGAGAGAAAAACTGTTTTTT	CASSRRPGQGREKLFF
-	TRBV5-1	TRBJ1-2	-	TGCGCCAGCAGCCTACGGCAGGGTATGGGTGGCTACACCTTC	CASSLRQGMGGYTF
once	TRBV3-1/TRBV3-2	TRBJ1-2	-	TGTGCCAGCAGCCAGGGGGCTTATGGCTACACCTTC	CASSQGAYGYTF
few	TRBV4-3	TRBJ2-2	TRBD1	TGCGCCAGCAGCCAAGATCTTGGACAGGGGACCGGGGAGCTGTTTTTT	CASSQDLGQGTGELFF
-	TRBV19	TRBJ1-2	-	TGTGCCAGTAGTAAAAGGTCAGGACAGACGATGTATGGCTACACCTTC	CASSKRSGQTMYGYTF
-	TRBV19	TRBJ1-5	-	TGTGCCAGTAGTATTTTACGGGGCAATCAGCCCCAGCATTTT	CASSILRGNQPQHF
few	TRBV5-6	TRBJ2-2	-	TGTGCCAGCAGCTTGGAATCCGAGTGGAACACCGGGGAGCTGTTTTTT	CASSLESEWNTGELFF
-	TRBV7-8	TRBJ2-7	TRBD2	TGTGCCAGCAGCTTAGCGTATCGGACTAGCGGAGAAATCTACGAGCAGTACTTC	CASSLAYRTSGEIYEQYF
-	TRBV21-1	TRBJ2-4	-	TGTGCCAGCAGGACGGACAGGTTAGCCAAAAACATTCAGTACTTC	CASRTDRLAKNIQYF
few	TRBV28	TRBJ1-5	-	TGTGCCAGCAGCGACAGACGTAGCAATCAGCCCCAGCATTTT	CASSDRRSNQPQHF
-	TRBV9	TRBJ2-1	-	TGTGCCAGCAGCCGCCAGACTAGTTCGCATGAGCAGTTCTTC	CASSRQTSSHEQFF
-	TRBV12-3/TRBV12-4	TRBJ1-6	-	TGTGCCTCGAGGTCCTATAATTCACCCCTCCACTTT	CASRSYNSPLHF
-	TRBV18	TRBJ2-2	TRBD2	TGTGCCAGCTCACCAAGATCAAGCGGGGGAGCTCAACCCGGGGAGCTGTTTTTT	CASSPRSSGGAQPGELFF
-	TRBV28	TRBJ2-1	TRBD1	TGTGCCAGCAGGGGACAGGGGTACAATGAGCAGTTCTTC	CASRGQGYNEQFF
-	TRBV12-3/TRBV12-4	TRBJ1-2	-	TGTGCCAGCAGTCCTACCCTCGGCTATGGCTACACCTTC	CASSPTLGYGYTF
-	TRBV15	TRBJ1-6	TRBD1	TGTGCCACCAGCAGAGCGTCGGGACAGGGCGGTTCACCCCTCCACTTT	CATSRASGQGGSPLHF
-	TRBV5-1	TRBJ2-7	TRBD2	TGCGCCAGCACCGATCCTAGCGGTTACGAGCAGTACTTC	CASTDPSGYEQYF
few	TRBV2	TRBJ2-1	TRBD2	TGTGCCAGCAGCCTGACTAGCGGGGGGGCGTTTAGGCACAATGAGCAGTTCTTC	CASSLTSGGAFRHNEQFF
-	TRBV11-3	TRBJ2-2	-	TGTGCCAGCAGCTCCCACAGGGTGGGCACCGGGGAGCTGTTTTTT	CASSSHRVGTGELFF
-	TRBV19	TRBJ2-3	TRBD1	TGTGCCATAAGACCGGGACAGGGGGTCGGTGATACGCAGTATTTT	CAIRPGQGVGDTQYF
-	TRBV3-1/TRBV3-2	TRBJ1-3	-	TGTGCCAGCAGCCCCGTCGCGTCGTCAAACACCATATATTTT	CASSPVASSNTIYF
-	TRBV11-2	TRBJ2-2	-	TGTGCCAGCAGCTCTTCCAACACCGGGGAGCTGTTTTTT	CASSSSNTGELFF